The 4 T cell receptor beta chains below come from one sample, sequenced in a study of T-cell memory formation after mild COVID-19. MiXCR, applied by TCRdb to the 5' RACE reads, yields one record per CDR3 protein. The data contain 300,000 to 400,000 distinct CDR3 sequences, approximately 14% of them singletons. Source material: PBMCs or a T cell subset sorted from them (not recorded which). Every receptor here comes from a man aged 18 to 29 who had mild COVID-19 (a few samples of this study predate the infection). Cell type and time point are not known.

The chain links TRBV4-1 to TRBJ2-5; D is unclear. Germline CDR1 and CDR2: MGHRA and YSYEKL. The CDR3 spans 14 residues. The V end was cut by 4 bases, the J end by 3 bases, with 12 bases between. CDR3 coding DNA: TGCGCCAGCAGCCTCCTCTACAGAAAAGAGACCCAGTACTTC. Its protein product is CASSLLYRKETQYF.

This chain uses TRBV12-3 or TRBV12-4 with TRBJ2-1; possible D gene TRBD2, 5 bases. The germline V and J ends were trimmed by 3 bases and 2 bases, with 8 bases remaining between them. This CDR3 contains 14 residues. DNA of the CDR3: TGTGCCAGCAGTTTCCTAGCCACCTACAATGAGCAGTTCTTC. Amino acids: CASSFLATYNEQFF.

This chain connects TRBV7-6 to TRBJ1-6, with 7 bases lining up with TRBD1. Per the germline V gene, CDR1 is SGHVS and CDR2 is FNYEAQ. Losses at the gene ends were 9 bases for V and 7 bases for J; bases not matched to a gene: 9. The CDR3 contains 14 residues. In DNA form, the CDR3 reads TGTGCCAGAAGAGAGGGGGCTAAGAATTCACCCCTCCACTTT. Translation gives CARREGAKNSPLHF.

The gene calls are TRBV11-2 and TRBJ2-1; possibly TRBD2 for D (5 bases). Trimming pared 5 bases from V and 7 bases from J, leaving 9 bases between. Germline loops: CDR1 SGHAT, CDR2 FQNNGV. There are 12 residues in the CDR3. CDR3 DNA sequence: TGTGCCAGCAGCCACCCGGGAAATGAGCAGTTCTTC. Protein product: CASSHPGNEQFF.